A selection of T cell receptor beta chains follows, all from one sample in a study of T-cell reconstitution after alpha-beta-depleted transplantation in children. TCRdb re-analysed the PCR reads in MiXCR, keeping a single row per CDR3 protein. The repertoire has 97,000 or so distinct CDR3 sequences, 6% of them found once; the top ten carry 6% to 7%. The sample here was PBMCs, mostly from graft donor cells, taken 60 days after TCRalphabeta/CD19-depleted stem cell transplant. Receptors were obtained from a female patient between 2 and 15 years old who had a stem cell transplant for Fanconi anemia, so the T cells may come from the graft donor. CDR3s include the opening cysteine and the closing phenylalanine or tryptophan. Fields, in order: J gene, V gene, clone size, D gene, CDR3 DNA, CDR3 protein. The D gene is left open where the match is weak. Clone size is given for some rows only: seen once, a few or many times, or a class if the clone is expanded.

TRBJ2-1	TRBV29-1	many	TRBD2	TGCAGCGTTGAAGTAGGTCTAGCGGGACCTCTATACAATGAGCAGTTCTTC	CSVEVGLAGPLYNEQFF
TRBJ2-7	TRBV28	NA	TRBD1	TGTGCCAGCAGCCGGCGACTGCAGGGGGCGTTTGGCGAGCAGTACTTC	CASSRRLQGAFGEQYF
TRBJ2-3	TRBV10-2	NA	TRBD2	TGCGCCACCTCGGGAGGCGGGGATACGCAGTATTTT	CATSGGGDTQYF
TRBJ2-2	TRBV7-8	many	TRBD1	TGTGCCAGCAGCCGGGACAGGGTGAAAGCCGGGGAGCTGTTTTTT	CASSRDRVKAGELFF
TRBJ1-1	TRBV12-3/TRBV12-4	many	NA	TGTGCCAGCAGTCCGACAGGTTCCATGAACACTGAAGCTTTCTTT	CASSPTGSMNTEAFF
TRBJ2-7	TRBV6-5	few	TRBD2	TGTGCCAGCACGAGAAGCGGGAGGCAGTACTTC	CASTRSGRQYF
TRBJ2-7	TRBV20-1	NA	TRBD2	TGCAGTGCTAGTGTGGTTGGCGGGAGTAACCCTCAGTACTTC	CSASVVGGSNPQYF
TRBJ1-2	TRBV7-9	few	TRBD1	TGTGCCAGCAGCTTAACGGGACAGGCTGTATCCTACACCTTC	CASSLTGQAVSYTF
TRBJ1-2	TRBV28	many	NA	TGTGCCAGCAGTTTATGGCTCAGGGCCTATGGCTACACCTTC	CASSLWLRAYGYTF
TRBJ2-1	TRBV6-4	many	TRBD2	TGTGCCAGCAGTGACCGGCTAGCGGGGGGCAATGAGCAGTTCTTC	CASSDRLAGGNEQFF
TRBJ2-5	TRBV7-8	many	NA	TGTGCCAGCAGCCACGGGGTGTACCAAGAGACCCAGTACTTC	CASSHGVYQETQYF
TRBJ2-7	TRBV5-1	NA	TRBD1	TGCGCCAGCAGCTTGGATCAGACAGGGCGCGAGCAGTACTTC	CASSLDQTGREQYF
TRBJ2-5	TRBV7-9	many	NA	TGTGCCAGCAGCCGCAGGGAGACGGAGACCCAGTACTTC	CASSRRETETQYF
TRBJ2-7	TRBV7-2	few	TRBD1	TGTGCCAGCAGCTTAGGATTAGGGGGCGGATTCCACGAGCAGTACTTC	CASSLGLGGGFHEQYF
TRBJ2-1	TRBV4-2	many	TRBD2	TGTGCCAGCAGCCAAGATGACAACTATAGCGGGAGCTGGAATGAGCAGTTCTTC	CASSQDDNYSGSWNEQFF
TRBJ2-7	TRBV29-1	many	NA	TGCAGCGTTAGCTGGACACGGATAAACGAGCAGTACTTC	CSVSWTRINEQYF
TRBJ2-2	TRBV5-1	many	TRBD1	TGCGCCAGCAGGACCGGGACAGGCTCAACCGGGGAGCTGTTTTTT	CASRTGTGSTGELFF
TRBJ2-3	TRBV20-1	many	NA	TGCAGTGCTAAACCCCCTGGGGCAGTACCTTTGAGGGATACGCAGTATTTT	CSAKPPGAVPLRDTQYF
TRBJ2-7	TRBV12-3/TRBV12-4	NA	NA	TGTGCCAGCAGTTTGGCCGGCAGAACACCCTACGAGCAGTACTTC	CASSLAGRTPYEQYF
TRBJ2-2	TRBV12-3/TRBV12-4	few	TRBD2	TGTACCAGCAGTCAGTTGGGGGGACTAGGACGCAACCCCGGGGAGCTGTTTTTT	CTSSQLGGLGRNPGELFF
TRBJ2-1	TRBV21-1	many	NA	TGTGCCAGCAGCAAGGGCGGACAGGACTTTATCAGACCGTACAATGAGCAGTTCTTC	CASSKGGQDFIRPYNEQFF
TRBJ2-7	TRBV6-5	many	NA	TGTGCCAGCAGTTACGGAGCAGGGCCGTACTCCTACGAGCAGTACTTC	CASSYGAGPYSYEQYF
TRBJ2-3	TRBV10-3	many	TRBD2	TGTGCCATCAGTGCGCTAGCGGGAGGGACAGATACGCAGTATTTT	CAISALAGGTDTQYF
TRBJ1-4	TRBV5-1	many	NA	TGCGCCAGCAGCCAAGGGTTGACTAATGAAAAACTGTTTTTT	CASSQGLTNEKLFF
TRBJ2-5	TRBV12-3/TRBV12-4	many	TRBD2	TGTGCCAGCAGTTTACCGCGGGGGTCGGGAGAGACCCAGTACTTC	CASSLPRGSGETQYF
TRBJ2-1	TRBV2	many	NA	TGTGCCAGCTTAAGAGGGCAGGGACCCTACAATGAGCAGTTCTTC	CASLRGQGPYNEQFF
TRBJ2-7	TRBV23-1	NA	TRBD1	TGCGCCAGCAGTCGGGCGGGACAGGGGGAGTCCTACGAGCAGTACTTC	CASSRAGQGESYEQYF